Following are 18 T cell receptor beta chains from one sample sequenced in a study of memory CD4+ T cells and cytomegalovirus serostatus. Here immunoSEQ multiplex PCR was the method, and the copy in TCRdb shows in-frame clones only, minus some. The sample has 45,000 to 50,000 clones, roughly 73% seen once. The sort gate was single viable CD3+CD4+CD8-CD45RO+ cells for memory CD4+ T cells. The sample taken for sequencing was memory CD4+ T cells from blood. The receptors originated from an adult in good health and CMV-seronegative.

This clone was seen a handful of times. The chain joins TRBV5-1 to TRBJ2-5, with 8 bases identical to TRBD1. The CDR3 totals 14 residues. Trimming at V came to 3 bases and at J to 5 bases, leaving 6 bases not matched to a gene. Germline assignment: CDR1 SGHRS and CDR2 YFSETQ. The CDR3 spells CASSSGQGRETQYF. The CDR3 DNA reads as TGCGCCAGCAGCTCCGGACAGGGTAGGGAGACCCAGTACTTC.

The chain carries TRBV28 and TRBJ1-2, with D tentatively TRBD1 (6 bases). CDR3 length: 15 residues. Germline assignment: CDR1 MDHEN and CDR2 SYDVKM. The V and J ends lost 5 bases and 2 bases respectively, with 15 bases between them. The CDR3: CASSPGQRDNYGYTF. CDR3 nucleotides: TGTGCCAGCAGTCCTGGACAGCGGGACAACTATGGCTACACCTTC.

The CDR3 DNA sequence: TGTGCCAGCAGTCCGCAGAGCTCCTATAATTCACCCCTCCACTTT. It encodes CASSPQSSYNSPLHF. The chain employs TRBV27 and TRBJ1-6; D is unclear. CDR1 MNHEY and CDR2 SMNVEV come from the germline V gene (reference sequence). This CDR3 region has 15 residues. V lost 5 bases, J lost 0 bases, and 8 bases lay in between.

This clone came up a few times. The chain joins TRBV5-6 to TRBJ1-1; D is uncertain. This CDR3 spans 14 amino acids. Between the trimmed V and J ends, which lost 3 bases and 1 base, there was a span of 10 bases. The germline CDR1 and CDR2 sequences are SGHDT and YYEEEE. CDR3 bases: TGTGCCAGCAGCTCCCGAAGCAAGAACACTGAAGCTTTCTTT. Translation gives CASSSRSKNTEAFF.

This chain joins TRBV15 and TRBJ1-4; TRBD1 is a possible D gene (6 bases). The CDR3 spans 21 residues. Germline loops: CDR1 LNHNV, CDR2 YYDKDF (reference sequence). The V end lost 2 bases, the J end lost 3 bases, and 28 bases lay between the germline ends. CDR3 nucleotides: TGTGCCACCAGCAGACCCCCTCGAGACAGGCGACCCGTACGGGCTAATGAAAAACTGTTTTTT. Translated: CATSRPPRDRRPVRANEKLFF.

The chain couples TRBV28 to TRBJ1-2; 9 nucleotides match TRBD1. V lost 4 bases, J lost 2 bases, and 8 bases stayed unmatched. Per the germline V gene, CDR1 is MDHEN and CDR2 is SYDVKM. This CDR3 is 16 amino acids long. The CDR3: CASSSNLGTGNYGYTF. CDR3 DNA: TGTGCCAGCAGTTCCAACCTTGGGACAGGGAACTATGGCTACACCTTC.

The chain combines TRBV28 with TRBJ2-4; 7 nucleotides align to TRBD1. V dropped 7 bases and J dropped 1; count of bases not matched to a gene: 10. The germline V gene encodes CDR1 MDHEN and CDR2 SYDVKM. The CDR3 extends over 16 amino acids. The CDR3 DNA reads as TGTGCCAGCACCCCAGACAGGGTCGGGGCCAAAAACATTCAGTACTTC. As protein: CASTPDRVGAKNIQYF. The whole variable domain, remainder taken from reference TRBV28 and TRBJ2-4, is DVKVTQSSRYLVKRTGEKVFLECVQDMDHENMFWYRQDPGLGLRLIYFSYDVKMKEKGDIPEGYSVSREKKERFSLILESASTNQTSMYLCASTPDRVGAKNIQYFGAGTRLSVL.

This clone was observed a single time. The chain recombines TRBV4-2 with TRBJ1-3; a possible D gene is TRBD1 (6 bases). The germline CDR1 and CDR2 sequences are LGHNA and YNFKEQ. This CDR3 contains 16 residues. V was trimmed by 1 base and J by 0 bases, leaving 10 bases between them. For the CDR3, the DNA is TGTGCCAGCAGCCAAGCGGACAGAAGCTCTGGAAACACCATATATTTT. Translating gives CASSQADRSSGNTIYF.

The gene calls are TRBV6-8 and TRBJ2-1; TRBD1 or TRBD2 may be the D gene (6 bases each). V was pared by 4 bases and J by 0 bases, with 13 bases between. Germline V gene sequence: CDR1 MNHGY, CDR2 SAAAGT. CDR3 size: 16 residues. Here the CDR3 reads CASSCTGGCSYNEQFF. Here the CDR3 DNA reads TGTGCCAGCAGTTGCACCGGGGGCTGCTCCTACAATGAGCAGTTCTTC.

The chain links TRBV2 to TRBJ1-1, with unresolved D. The CDR3 runs to 13 residues. Looked up from germline, CDR1 is SNHLY and CDR2 is FYNNEI. V was cut by 1 base and J by 11 bases, with 14 bases left in between. CDR3 coding DNA: TGTGCCAGCAGTGAAGGTTGGGCGAACTCTGCTTTCTTT. Translating it yields CASSEGWANSAFF.

The rearrangement uses TRBV11-3 and TRBJ2-1; 10 bases map to TRBD2. The CDR3 runs 15 residues. The germline gives CDR1 SGHNT, CDR2 YENEEA. The ends lost 1 base at V and 5 bases at J; junction bases unmatched: 2. The CDR3 spells CASSLGLAGNNEQFF. The CDR3 bases are TGTGCCAGCAGCTTAGGACTAGCGGGCAACAATGAGCAGTTCTTC.

This sequence joins TRBV7-6 and TRBJ2-5; 8 bases agree with TRBD2. Germline CDR1 and CDR2: SGHVS and FNYEAQ. Trimming at V came to 5 bases and at J to 4 bases, leaving 12 bases not matched to a gene. The CDR3 spans 16 residues. The CDR3: CASSQQAAGGGETQYF. In DNA form, the CDR3 reads TGTGCCAGCAGCCAGCAAGCGGCGGGAGGAGGAGAGACCCAGTACTTC.

In this sample, this clone turned up a few times. V is TRBV7-8 and J is TRBJ2-7; 8 bases are shared with TRBD1. The CDR3 length is 15 residues. Looked up from germline, CDR1 is SGHVS and CDR2 is FQNEAQ. Losses at the gene ends were 4 bases for V and 4 bases for J; bases not matched to a gene: 9. The CDR3 loop is CASSSGGYGDYEQYF. DNA for the CDR3: TGTGCCAGCAGCTCAGGGGGCTATGGGGATTACGAGCAGTACTTC.

The V gene is TRBV19, the J gene TRBJ2-5; D ambiguous. The V end lost 0 bases, the J end lost 5 bases, and 13 bases lay between the germline ends. CDR1 and CDR2 from the germline V gene are LNHDA and SQIVND (reference sequence). The CDR3 extends over 15 amino acids. The CDR3 loop is CASSIDRLMGETQYF. The CDR3 bases are TGTGCCAGTAGTATAGATCGGCTGATGGGGGAGACCCAGTACTTC. The full variable domain, with the rest looked up from reference TRBV19 and TRBJ2-5, is DGGITQSPKYLFRKEGQNVTLSCEQNLNHDAMYWYRQDPGQGLRLIYYSQIVNDFQKGDIAEGYSVSREKKESFPLTVTSAQKNPTAFYLCASSIDRLMGETQYFGPGTRLLVL.

The rearrangement links TRBV5-4 to TRBJ2-2; 13 nucleotides agree with TRBD2. Germline CDR1 is SGHNT and CDR2 is YYREEE (reference sequence). The CDR3 runs to 17 residues. V shed 6 bases, J shed 7 bases, and the junction held 12 bases outside the gene matches. The CDR3 spells CASTPTSGRAKVGELFF. The CDR3 DNA reads TGTGCCAGCACCCCCACTAGCGGGAGGGCCAAAGTCGGGGAGCTGTTTTTT.

This clone is a singleton in its sample. Other nucleotide sequences from this sample produce the same CDR3. The chain employs TRBV18 and TRBJ2-3; 11 bases agree with TRBD2. The CDR3 has 15 residues. Losses at the gene ends were 3 bases for V and 1 base for J; bases not matched to a gene: 0. Germline V gene data show CDR1 as KGHSH and CDR2 as LQKENI. The CDR3 nucleotides are TGTGCCAGCTCACCGGGACTAGCGGGCACAGATACGCAGTATTTT. Its protein is CASSPGLAGTDTQYF.

The rearrangement joins TRBV7-9 to TRBJ1-1; 7 positions match TRBD1. The CDR3 length is 14 residues. With 6 bases clipped from V and 5 bases from J, the junction kept 9 bases outside the gene matches. Germline V gives CDR1 SEHNR, CDR2 FQNEAQ (reference sequence). In DNA form, the CDR3 reads TGTGCCAGCAGGACAACAGGGGATTCGACTGAAGCTTTCTTT. Amino acid sequence: CASRTTGDSTEAFF.

The chain is built from TRBV15 and TRBJ2-7, with D unresolved. The V gene lost 0 bases and the J gene lost 3 bases, with 9 bases spanning the gap. The V gene's germline CDR1 is LNHNV and CDR2 YYDKDF (reference sequence). This CDR3 region has 14 residues. DNA for the CDR3: TGTGCCACCAGCAGAGACCCCAGAAGCTACGAGCAGTACTTC. Translated: CATSRDPRSYEQYF.